The clone carrying this TCR beta chain was detected only a few times. The antigen remains unidentified. The data were obtained in a study of liver allograft versus peripheral blood T cells. Across the whole study: Liver transplant recipients had T cell receptor repertoires compared between transplanted liver and peripheral blood.

TCRdb passed the reads through MiXCR, listing each CDR3 protein once. The sample holds roughly 14,000 distinct CDR3 sequences, 20% seen once. General observations from the study: Peripheral blood T cell receptor repertoires reportedly differed from those found within liver allografts.

This TCR was sampled from a human patient who had a liver transplant. Some T cells may be supplied by the graft donor.

The CDR3 DNA is TGTGCCAGCAGCACGACAGGGGGGAACACTGAAGCTTTCTTT. It yields the protein CASSTTGGNTEAFF. This chain uses TRBV5-4 with TRBJ1-1; 9 bases are a match to TRBD1. This CDR3 spans 14 amino acids. The V gene's germline CDR1 is SGHNT and CDR2 YYREEE (reference sequence). The junction had 2 bases not matched to a gene; V was cut back by 4 bases and J by 1 base.